This TCR beta chain was identified in a study of technical replicates of blood from a few donors. The data were produced by immunoSEQ multiplex PCR, yet TCRdb's version contains in-frame clones alone and is incomplete. The sample includes tens of thousands of clones, 95% to 98% of them seen just once. The germline V gene has CDR1 SGHRS and CDR2 YFSETQ. The CDR3 runs to 15 residues. Deletions cut 0 bases from V and 0 bases from J, with 4 bases between. This TCR was sampled from a human donor in good health. The chain combines TRBV5-1 with TRBJ1-6, with D unresolved. Material: T cells isolated from PBMCs. CDR3 loop: CASSLGSSYNSPLHF. For the CDR3, the DNA is TGCGCCAGCAGCTTGGGGAGCTCCTATAATTCACCCCTCCACTTT.